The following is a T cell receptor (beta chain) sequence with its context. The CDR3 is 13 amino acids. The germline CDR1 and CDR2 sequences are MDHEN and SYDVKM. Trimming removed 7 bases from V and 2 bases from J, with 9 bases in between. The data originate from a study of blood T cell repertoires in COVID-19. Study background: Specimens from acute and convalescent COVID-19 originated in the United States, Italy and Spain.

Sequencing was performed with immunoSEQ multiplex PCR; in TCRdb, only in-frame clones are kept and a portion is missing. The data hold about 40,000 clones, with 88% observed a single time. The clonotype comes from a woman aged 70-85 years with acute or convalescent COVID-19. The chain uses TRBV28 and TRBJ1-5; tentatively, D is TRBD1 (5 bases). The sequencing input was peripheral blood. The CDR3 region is CASIQAGNQPQHF. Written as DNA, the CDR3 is TGTGCCAGCATACAGGCGGGCAATCAGCCCCAGCATTTT. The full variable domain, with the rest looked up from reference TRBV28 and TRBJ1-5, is DVKVTQSSRYLVKRTGEKVFLECVQDMDHENMFWYRQDPGLGLRLIYFSYDVKMKEKGDIPEGYSVSREKKERFSLILESASTNQTSMYLCASIQAGNQPQHFGDGTRLSIL.